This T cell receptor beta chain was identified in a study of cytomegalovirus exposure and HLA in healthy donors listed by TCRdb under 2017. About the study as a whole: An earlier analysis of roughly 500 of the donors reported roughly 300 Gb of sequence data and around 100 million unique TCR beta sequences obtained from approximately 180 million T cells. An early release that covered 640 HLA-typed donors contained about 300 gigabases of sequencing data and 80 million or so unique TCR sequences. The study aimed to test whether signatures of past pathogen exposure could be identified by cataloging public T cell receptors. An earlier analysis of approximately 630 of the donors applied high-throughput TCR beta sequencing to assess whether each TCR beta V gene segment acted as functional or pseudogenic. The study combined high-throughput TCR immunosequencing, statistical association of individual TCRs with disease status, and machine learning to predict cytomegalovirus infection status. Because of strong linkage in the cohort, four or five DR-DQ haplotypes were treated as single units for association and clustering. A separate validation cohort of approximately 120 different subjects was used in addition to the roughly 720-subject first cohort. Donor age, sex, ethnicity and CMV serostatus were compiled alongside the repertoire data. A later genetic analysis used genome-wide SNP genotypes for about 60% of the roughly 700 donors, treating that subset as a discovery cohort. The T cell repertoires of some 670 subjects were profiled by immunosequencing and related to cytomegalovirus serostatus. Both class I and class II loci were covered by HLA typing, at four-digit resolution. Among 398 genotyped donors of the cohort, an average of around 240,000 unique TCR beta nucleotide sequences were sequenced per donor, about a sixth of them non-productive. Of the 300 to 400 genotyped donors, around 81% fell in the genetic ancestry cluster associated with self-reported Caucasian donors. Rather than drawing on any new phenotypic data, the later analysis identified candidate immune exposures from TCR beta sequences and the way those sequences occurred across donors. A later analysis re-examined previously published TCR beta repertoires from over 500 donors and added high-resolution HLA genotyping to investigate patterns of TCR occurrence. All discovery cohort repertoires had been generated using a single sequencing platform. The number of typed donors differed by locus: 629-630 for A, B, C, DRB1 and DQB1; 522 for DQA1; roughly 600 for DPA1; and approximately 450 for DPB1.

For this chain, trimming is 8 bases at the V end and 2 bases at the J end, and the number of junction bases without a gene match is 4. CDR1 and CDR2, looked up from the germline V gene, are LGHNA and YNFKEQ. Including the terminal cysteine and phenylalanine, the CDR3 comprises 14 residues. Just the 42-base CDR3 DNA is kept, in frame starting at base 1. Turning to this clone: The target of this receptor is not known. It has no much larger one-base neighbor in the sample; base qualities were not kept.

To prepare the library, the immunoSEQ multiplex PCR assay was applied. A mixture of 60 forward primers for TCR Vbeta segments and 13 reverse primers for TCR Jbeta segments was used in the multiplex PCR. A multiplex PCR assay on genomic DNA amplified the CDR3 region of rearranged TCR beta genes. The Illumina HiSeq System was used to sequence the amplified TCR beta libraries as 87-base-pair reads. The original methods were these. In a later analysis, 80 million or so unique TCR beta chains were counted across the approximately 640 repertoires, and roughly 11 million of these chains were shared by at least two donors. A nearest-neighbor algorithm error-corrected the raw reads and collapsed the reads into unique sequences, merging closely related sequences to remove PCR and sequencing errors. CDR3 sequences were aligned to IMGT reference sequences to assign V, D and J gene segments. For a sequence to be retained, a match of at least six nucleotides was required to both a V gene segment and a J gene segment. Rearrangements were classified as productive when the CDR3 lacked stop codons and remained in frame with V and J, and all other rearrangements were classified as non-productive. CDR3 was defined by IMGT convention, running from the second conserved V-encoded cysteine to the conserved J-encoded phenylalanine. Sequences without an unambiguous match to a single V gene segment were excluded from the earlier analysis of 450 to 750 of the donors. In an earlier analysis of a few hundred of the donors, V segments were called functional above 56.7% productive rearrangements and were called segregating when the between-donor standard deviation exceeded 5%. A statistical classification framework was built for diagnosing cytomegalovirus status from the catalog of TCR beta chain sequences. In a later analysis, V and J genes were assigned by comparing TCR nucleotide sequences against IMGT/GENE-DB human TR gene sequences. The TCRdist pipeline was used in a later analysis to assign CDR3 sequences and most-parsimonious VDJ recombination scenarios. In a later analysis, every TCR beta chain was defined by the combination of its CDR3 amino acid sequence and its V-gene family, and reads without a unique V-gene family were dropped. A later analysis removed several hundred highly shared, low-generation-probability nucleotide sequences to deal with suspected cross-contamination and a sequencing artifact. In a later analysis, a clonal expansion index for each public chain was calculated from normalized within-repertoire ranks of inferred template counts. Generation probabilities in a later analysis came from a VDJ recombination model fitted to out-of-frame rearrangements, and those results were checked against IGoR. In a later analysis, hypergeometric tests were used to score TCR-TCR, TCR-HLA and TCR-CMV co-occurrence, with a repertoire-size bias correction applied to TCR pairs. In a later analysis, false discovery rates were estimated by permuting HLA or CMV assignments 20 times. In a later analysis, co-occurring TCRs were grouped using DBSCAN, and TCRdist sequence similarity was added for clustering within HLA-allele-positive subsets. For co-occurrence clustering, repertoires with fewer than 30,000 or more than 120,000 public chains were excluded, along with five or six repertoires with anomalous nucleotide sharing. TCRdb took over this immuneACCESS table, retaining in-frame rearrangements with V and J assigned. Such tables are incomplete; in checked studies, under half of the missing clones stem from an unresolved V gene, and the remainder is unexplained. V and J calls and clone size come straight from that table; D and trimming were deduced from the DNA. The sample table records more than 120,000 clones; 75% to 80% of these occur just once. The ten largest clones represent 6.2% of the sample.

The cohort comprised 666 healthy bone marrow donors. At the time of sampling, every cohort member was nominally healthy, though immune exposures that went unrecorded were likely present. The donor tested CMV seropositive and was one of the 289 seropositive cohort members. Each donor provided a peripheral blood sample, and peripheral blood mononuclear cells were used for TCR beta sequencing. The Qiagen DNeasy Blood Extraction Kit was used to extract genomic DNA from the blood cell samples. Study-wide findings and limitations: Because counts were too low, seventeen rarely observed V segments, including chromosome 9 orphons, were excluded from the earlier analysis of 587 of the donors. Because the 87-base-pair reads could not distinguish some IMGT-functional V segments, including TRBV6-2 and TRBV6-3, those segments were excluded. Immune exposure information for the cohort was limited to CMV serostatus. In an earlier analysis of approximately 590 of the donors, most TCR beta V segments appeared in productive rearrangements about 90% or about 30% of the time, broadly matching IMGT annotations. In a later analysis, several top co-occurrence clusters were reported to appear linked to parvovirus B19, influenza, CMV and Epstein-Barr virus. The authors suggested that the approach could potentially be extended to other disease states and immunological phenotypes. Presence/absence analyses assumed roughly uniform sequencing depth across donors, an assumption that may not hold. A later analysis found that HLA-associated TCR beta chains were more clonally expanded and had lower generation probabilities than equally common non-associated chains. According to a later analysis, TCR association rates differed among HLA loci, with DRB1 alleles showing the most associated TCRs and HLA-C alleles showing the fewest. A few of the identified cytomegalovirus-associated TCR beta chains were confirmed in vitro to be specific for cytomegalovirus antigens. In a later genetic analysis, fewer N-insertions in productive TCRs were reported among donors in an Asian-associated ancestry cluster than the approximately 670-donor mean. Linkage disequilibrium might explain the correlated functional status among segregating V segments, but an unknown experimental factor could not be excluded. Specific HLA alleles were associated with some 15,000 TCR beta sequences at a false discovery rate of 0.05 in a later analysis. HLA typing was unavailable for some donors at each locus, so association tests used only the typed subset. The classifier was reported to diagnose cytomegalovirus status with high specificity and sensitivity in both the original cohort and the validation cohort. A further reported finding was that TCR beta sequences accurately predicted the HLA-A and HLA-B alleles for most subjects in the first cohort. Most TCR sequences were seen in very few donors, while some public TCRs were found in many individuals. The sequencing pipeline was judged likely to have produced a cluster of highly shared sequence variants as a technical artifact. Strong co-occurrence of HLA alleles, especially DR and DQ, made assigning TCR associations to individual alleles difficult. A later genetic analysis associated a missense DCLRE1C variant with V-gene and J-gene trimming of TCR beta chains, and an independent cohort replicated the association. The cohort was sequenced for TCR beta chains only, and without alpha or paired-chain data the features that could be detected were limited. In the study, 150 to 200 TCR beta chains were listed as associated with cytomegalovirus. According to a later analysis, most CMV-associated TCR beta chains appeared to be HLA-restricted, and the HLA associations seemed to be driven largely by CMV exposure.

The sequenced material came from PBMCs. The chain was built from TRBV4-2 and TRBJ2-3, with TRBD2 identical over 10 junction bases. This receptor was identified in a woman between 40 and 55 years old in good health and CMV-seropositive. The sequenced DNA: TGTGCCAGCCGGACTAGCGGTATCACAGATACGCAGTATTTT. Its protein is CASRTSGITDTQYF.